This T cell receptor (beta chain) came from a study of cytomegalovirus exposure and HLA in healthy donors. The study's findings and limits: Investigators reported 150 to 200 TCR beta chains as tied to cytomegalovirus. The authors confirmed in vitro that three CMV-associated chains were specific for CMV antigens.

The CDR3 contains 16 residues. After removal of 4 bases from V and 2 bases from J, the junction contained 5 bases not matched to a gene. The germline CDR1 and CDR2 sequences are SGHVS and FQNEAQ. Details on this clone: Its target is not known.

PCR used 60 Vbeta primers and 13 Jbeta primers. Measured with immunoSEQ multiplex PCR; TCRdb has only the in-frame clones, and not every one. The top ten clones hold 4% to 6% of a sample with more than 130,000 clones, 70% to 80% of them seen once. This TCR came from a woman between 50 and 59 years old in good health and CMV-seronegative. The sequenced sample consisted of PBMCs. The chain uses TRBV7-8 and TRBJ2-1, with 10 nucleotides matching TRBD2. The CDR3 coding sequence is TGTGCCAGCAGCTACAATCTAGCGGGGGCCTACAATGAGCAGTTCTTC. Its translation is CASSYNLAGAYNEQFF.